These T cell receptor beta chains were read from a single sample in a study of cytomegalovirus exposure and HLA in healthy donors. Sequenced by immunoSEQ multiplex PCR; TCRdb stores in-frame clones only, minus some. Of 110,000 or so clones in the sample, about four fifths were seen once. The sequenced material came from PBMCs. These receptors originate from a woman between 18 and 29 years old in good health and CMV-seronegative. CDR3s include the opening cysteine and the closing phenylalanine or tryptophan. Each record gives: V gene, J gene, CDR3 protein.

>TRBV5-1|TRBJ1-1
CASTEDRANTEAFF
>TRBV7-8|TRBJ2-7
CASSLTGSSYEQYF
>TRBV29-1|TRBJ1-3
CSVEAHRGSSGNTIYF
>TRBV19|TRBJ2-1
CASRRTGGSDEQFF
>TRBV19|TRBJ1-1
CASSLQGFTEAFF
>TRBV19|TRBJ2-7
CASSYQQGTTYLEQYF
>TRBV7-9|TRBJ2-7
CASSRLEGSAGEQYF
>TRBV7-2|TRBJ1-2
CASSPPGQGYGYTF
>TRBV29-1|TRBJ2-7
CSVIPGSTYEQYF
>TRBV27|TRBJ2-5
CASSLSASRGETQYF
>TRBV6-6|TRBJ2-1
CASSRTSGMDEQFF
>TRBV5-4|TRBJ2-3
CASSPRGGSTDTQYF
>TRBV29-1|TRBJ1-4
CSVTGAGGEKLFF
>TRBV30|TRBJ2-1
CAWSWSGGAYNEQFF
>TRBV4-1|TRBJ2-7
CASSHGALSYEQYF
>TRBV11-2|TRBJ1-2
CASSLERFNYGYTF
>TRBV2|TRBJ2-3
CASKILYPSTDTQYF
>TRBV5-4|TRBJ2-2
CASSLGTGNTGELFF
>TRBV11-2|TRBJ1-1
CASSFGQNTEAFF
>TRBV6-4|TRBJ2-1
CASSRDSGAHVSNEQFF